The sequence of this T cell receptor (beta chain) was determined in a study of control samples from healthy donors and cancer patients. V lost 4 bases, J lost 2 bases, and 15 bases lay in between. Per the germline V gene, CDR1 is LNHDA and CDR2 is SQIVND (reference sequence). The CDR3 has 16 amino acids. Produced via immunoSEQ multiplex PCR; TCRdb's table is partial and in-frame only. The table lists fewer than 200,000 clones, roughly 93% of them singletons. The sequence derives from a man aged 18 to 30 in good health. Sequencing was performed on blood. The chain recombines TRBV19 with TRBJ1-3, with D unresolved. CDR3 sequence (DNA): TGTGCCAGTAGTACCAGTAACAGAGCCCCTGGAAACACCATATATTTT. Its translation: CASSTSNRAPGNTIYF.